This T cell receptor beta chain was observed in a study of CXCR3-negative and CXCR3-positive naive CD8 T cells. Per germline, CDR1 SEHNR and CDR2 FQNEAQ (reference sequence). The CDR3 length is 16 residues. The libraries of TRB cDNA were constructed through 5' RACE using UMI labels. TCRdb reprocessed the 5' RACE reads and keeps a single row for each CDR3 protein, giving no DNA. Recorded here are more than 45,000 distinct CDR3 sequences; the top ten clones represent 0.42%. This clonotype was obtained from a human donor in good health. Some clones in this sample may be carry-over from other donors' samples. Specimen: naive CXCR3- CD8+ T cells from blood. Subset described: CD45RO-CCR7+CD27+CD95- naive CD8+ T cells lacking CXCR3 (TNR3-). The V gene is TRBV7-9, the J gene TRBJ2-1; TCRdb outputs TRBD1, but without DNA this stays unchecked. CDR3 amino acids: CASSLYRGLDVGEQFF.